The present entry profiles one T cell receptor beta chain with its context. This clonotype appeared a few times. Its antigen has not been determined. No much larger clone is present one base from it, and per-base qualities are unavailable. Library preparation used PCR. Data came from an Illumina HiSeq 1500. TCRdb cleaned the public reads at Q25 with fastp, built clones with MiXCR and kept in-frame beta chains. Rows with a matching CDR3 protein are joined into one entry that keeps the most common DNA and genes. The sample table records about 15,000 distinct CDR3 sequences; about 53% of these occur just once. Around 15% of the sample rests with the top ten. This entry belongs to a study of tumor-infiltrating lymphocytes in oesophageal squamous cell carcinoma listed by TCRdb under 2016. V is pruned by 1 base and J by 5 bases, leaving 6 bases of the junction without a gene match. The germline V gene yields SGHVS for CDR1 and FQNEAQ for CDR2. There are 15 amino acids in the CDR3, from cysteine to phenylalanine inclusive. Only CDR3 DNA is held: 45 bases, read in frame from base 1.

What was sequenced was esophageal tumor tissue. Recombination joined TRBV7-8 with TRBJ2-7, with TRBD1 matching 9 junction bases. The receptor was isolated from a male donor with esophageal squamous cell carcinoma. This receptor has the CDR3 CASSLDRTGVDEQYF. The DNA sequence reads TGTGCCAGCAGCTTAGATAGGACAGGGGTGGACGAGCAGTACTTC.